This TCR beta chain was sequenced in a study of T cells in Graves' hyperthyroidism and ophthalmopathy. It was RNA transcripts that yielded the amplified TCR beta CDR3 regions. A set of HTBI primers served as the primers for a first-round RT-PCR of the TCR CDR3. Each CDR3 protein is one row after TCRdb ran MiXCR on the multiplex PCR reads. The sample consists of 600,000 to 650,000 distinct CDR3 sequences, roughly 15% of them appearing once. This clonotype has ten or more counts. Trimming shortened V by 3 bases and J by 3 bases, and 18 bases separated the two germline ends. The CDR3 length is 15 residues. CDR1 DFQATT and CDR2 SNEGSKA come from the germline V gene (reference sequence).

This TCR was recovered from a woman in her twenties or thirties with Graves' hyperthyroidism. Material for sequencing was blood. The chain employs TRBV20-1 and TRBJ2-7; D could derive from TRBD1 or TRBD2 (5 bases each). The CDR3 DNA sequence: TGCAGTGCTAGTGATGGGACCAGTAGAATCTACGAGCAGTACTTC. This sequence encodes CSASDGTSRIYEQYF.